Shown below are 20 T cell receptor beta chains from a single sample sequenced in a study of T cell changes during pregnancy in multiple sclerosis. TCRdb's copy holds only in-frame clones and misses some; the assay was immunoSEQ multiplex PCR. Counted here are under 85,000 clones, roughly 94% occurring once; the ten biggest clones make up 0.5% to 0.65%. The material sequenced was peripheral blood, taken in the third trimester of pregnancy. These receptors were obtained from a female donor with multiple sclerosis, enrolled in a pregnancy study.

The chain carries TRBV19 and TRBJ1-1; no reliable D call. V was clipped by 8 bases and J by 1 base, with 17 bases between them. This CDR3 is 15 amino acids long. Per germline, CDR1 LNHDA and CDR2 SQIVND (reference sequence). The CDR3 loop reads CASRPRPVGNTEAFF. The CDR3 DNA follows: TGTGCCAGTCGACCGAGGCCGGTGGGGAACACTGAAGCTTTCTTT.

V and J are TRBV7-9 and TRBJ1-5; TRBD1 is a possible D gene (5 bases). The germline V and J ends were trimmed by 1 base and 1 base, with 14 bases remaining between them. Germline CDR1 reads SEHNR; CDR2 reads FQNEAQ (reference sequence). The CDR3 has 17 residues. The CDR3 DNA reads as TGTGCCAGCAGCTTAGGGTCTTGGGGGGACAGCAATCAGCCCCAGCATTTT. Amino acid sequence: CASSLGSWGDSNQPQHF.

Points on this clone: At one boundary the junction diverges from the germline segment, which might be a read error. The rearrangement joins TRBV7-7 to TRBJ2-5, with 7 bases identical to TRBD1. This CDR3 has 14 amino acids. Germline V gene data show CDR1 as SSHAT and CDR2 as FNYEAQ (reference sequence). The CDR3 DNA is TGTGCTAGCAGCTTAAACAGGGGCCAAGAGACCCAGTACTTC. It specifies CASSLNRGQETQYF.

The chain recombines TRBV2 with TRBJ1-5; 7 bases match TRBD1. Per germline, CDR1 SNHLY and CDR2 FYNNEI. This CDR3 contains 14 residues. The trim removed 4 bases at V and 7 bases at J, leaving 7 bases unmatched. The CDR3 sequence is CASSGQGRYQPQHF. The CDR3 bases are TGTGCCAGCAGTGGACAGGGACGGTACCAGCCCCAGCATTTT.

The rearrangement links TRBV6-1 to TRBJ2-5; D gene ambiguous. CDR1 and CDR2 from the germline V gene are MNHNS and SASEGT. V was pared by 3 bases and J by 1 base, with 9 bases between. The CDR3 is made up of 14 amino acids. CDR3 sequence (DNA): TGTGCCAGCAGTGAGGAGTTTCCCCAAGAGACCCAGTACTTC. This translates into CASSEEFPQETQYF.

This sequence joins TRBV9 and TRBJ2-3; D is unresolved. This CDR3 is 14 amino acids long. Germline V gene sequence: CDR1 SGDLS, CDR2 YYNGEE. V gave up 0 bases and J gave up 2 bases, with 7 bases separating them. The DNA of the CDR3 is TGTGCCAGCAGCGTAGCTAGTTTCACAGATACGCAGTATTTT. Translating it yields CASSVASFTDTQYF.

This clone occurred once. V gene TRBV5-4 combines with J gene TRBJ1-1; 8 bases are shared with TRBD1. This CDR3 has 14 residues. Germline V gene sequence: CDR1 SGHNT, CDR2 YYREEE (reference sequence). V lost 4 bases and J lost 4; bases outside the gene matches: 6. The CDR3, as DNA: TGTGCCAGCAGCCATACAGGGGGGACCACTGAAGCTTTCTTT. It encodes CASSHTGGTTEAFF.

This chain uses TRBV7-3 with TRBJ2-2; a possible D gene is TRBD2 (5 bases). CDR1 is SGHTA, CDR2 FQGTGA, per germline. The CDR3 loop spans 15 amino acids. Trimming left V 2 bases short and J 6 bases short, with 13 bases between. Here the CDR3 DNA reads TGTGCCAGCAGCTTAGAGGTTTGGGGAGCCGGGGAGCTGTTTTTT. This gives the protein CASSLEVWGAGELFF. Full variable domain (rest looked up from reference TRBV7-3 and TRBJ2-2): GAGVSQTPSNKVTEKGKYVELRCDPISGHTALYWYRQSLGQGPEFLIYFQGTGAADDSGLPNDRFFAVRPEGSVSTLKIQRTERGDSAVYLCASSLEVWGAGELFFGEGSRLTVL.

The genes are TRBV7-2 and TRBJ1-1; TRBD1 might be the D (5 bases). V gave up 4 bases and J gave up 0 bases, with 15 bases separating them. This CDR3 contains 16 residues. Germline-derived CDR1 and CDR2 are SGHTA and FQGNSA. DNA of the CDR3: TGTGCCAGCAGCTCCTATCAGGGACTTTTGAACACTGAAGCTTTCTTT. Translation gives CASSSYQGLLNTEAFF.

This chain connects TRBV7-3 to TRBJ2-3; the D is unclear. The germline gives CDR1 SGHTA, CDR2 FQGTGA. The germline V and J ends were trimmed by 4 bases and 0 bases, with 5 bases remaining between them. The CDR3 runs 13 residues. CDR3 nucleotide sequence: TGTGCCAGCAGCTCTACTAGCACAGATACGCAGTATTTT. This codes for CASSSTSTDTQYF.

The chain is built from TRBV18 and TRBJ2-7; 9 bases fit TRBD1. Trimming took 4 bases from V and 0 from J; bases not matched to a gene: 4. Germline V CDR1 and CDR2: KGHSH, LQKENI. The CDR3 totals 15 residues. In DNA form, the CDR3 reads TGTGCCAGCTCACTGACGGGACAGGGCTCCTACGAGCAGTACTTC. Its protein is CASSLTGQGSYEQYF.

This sequence joins TRBV27 and TRBJ1-6; D possibly corresponds to TRBD1 (5 bases). The CDR3 extends over 14 amino acids. Germline V gene lookup returns CDR1 MNHEY and CDR2 SMNVEV (reference sequence). Trimming took 4 bases from V and 7 from J, leaving 11 bases between them. Written as DNA, the CDR3 is TGTGCCAGCAGTTATCAGGGAACAAATTCACCCCTCCACTTT. It yields the protein CASSYQGTNSPLHF.

The V gene is TRBV29-1, the J gene TRBJ2-7; TRBD1 aligns across 9 bases. V was pared by 4 bases and J by 2 bases, with 6 bases of the junction left unmatched. This CDR3 comprises 14 residues. Germline V gene sequence: CDR1 SQVTM, CDR2 ANQGSEA. CDR3 in DNA: TGCAGCGTTGTGAGGGGACAGGGTACCTACGAGCAGTACTTC. Translating it yields CSVVRGQGTYEQYF.

The chain joins TRBV30 to TRBJ2-3; 11 nucleotides line up with TRBD2. The CDR3 length is 16 residues. Germline V gives CDR1 GTSNPN, CDR2 SVGIG (reference sequence). The V and J ends lost 1 base and 7 bases, in that order; junction bases with no gene match: 10. CDR3 sequence: CAWSAPRLAGGNTQYF. DNA for the CDR3: TGTGCCTGGAGTGCCCCTAGGCTAGCGGGGGGAAATACGCAGTATTTT.

The J gene is TRBJ2-4, the V gene TRBV7-2; 10 bases line up with TRBD1. The CDR3 spans 20 residues. Germline V gives CDR1 SGHTA, CDR2 FQGNSA. J was trimmed by 1 base and V by 0 bases; bases with no gene match: 12. CDR3 in DNA: TGTGCCAGCAGCTTAGCTCTAGGACAGGGGGTTCGGTGGGCCAAAAACATTCAGTACTTC. It translates to CASSLALGQGVRWAKNIQYF.

This clone was recorded once. The chain recombines TRBV4-1 with TRBJ1-5; the D gene is possibly TRBD1 (6 bases). Germline CDR1 MGHRA, CDR2 YSYEKL. The V gene lost 3 bases and the J gene lost 6 bases, with 24 bases spanning the gap. CDR3 length: 18 residues. The CDR3 protein is CASSHPPGQATGIQPQHF. CDR3 coding DNA: TGCGCCAGCAGCCACCCCCCGGGACAAGCTACGGGAATTCAGCCCCAGCATTTT.

This sequence joins TRBV7-2 and TRBJ1-1; D gene ambiguous. There are 12 residues in the CDR3. Between the trimmed V and J ends, which lost 3 bases and 7 bases, there was a span of 9 bases. Germline V gives CDR1 SGHTA, CDR2 FQGNSA. CDR3 sequence (DNA): TGTGCCAGCAGCTTCTTGGGAGGTGAAGCTTTCTTT. Residues: CASSFLGGEAFF.

The rearrangement joins TRBV5-6 to TRBJ2-6; 7 bases map to TRBD2. CDR1 SGHDT and CDR2 YYEEEE come from the germline V gene. The J segment lost 0 bases and the V segment lost 10 bases, leaving 10 bases of the junction unmatched. This CDR3 is 16 amino acids long. The CDR3 coding sequence is TGTGCCGGCCAGGGAGGGGCTAGCTCTGGGGCCAACGTCCTGACTTTC. It is translated as CAGQGGASSGANVLTF.

The chain has TRBV9 and TRBJ1-3; D is possibly TRBD1 (5 bases). The CDR3 is 14 amino acids. Germline V gene data show CDR1 as SGDLS and CDR2 as YYNGEE. Trimming cost V 4 bases and J 5 bases, with 13 bases left between them. CDR3 bases: TGTGCCAGCAGCCCAGGACACGGACGAAACACCATATATTTT. This sequence encodes CASSPGHGRNTIYF. The full variable domain, with the rest looked up from reference TRBV9 and TRBJ1-3, is DSGVTQTPKHLITATGQRVTLRCSPRSGDLSVYWYQQSLDQGLQFLIQYYNGEERAKGNILERFSAQQFPDLHSELNLSSLELGDSALYFCASSPGHGRNTIYFGEGSWLTVV.

The V and J genes are TRBV11-2 and TRBJ2-1, with a possible D match to TRBD2 (6 bases). Germline assignment: CDR1 SGHAT and CDR2 FQNNGV. V lost 3 bases, J lost 2 bases, and 11 bases lay in between. The CDR3 runs to 15 residues. The DNA for the CDR3 is TGTGCCAGCAGCTTTAGACGGGAGACCTACAATGAGCAGTTCTTC. It translates to CASSFRRETYNEQFF.